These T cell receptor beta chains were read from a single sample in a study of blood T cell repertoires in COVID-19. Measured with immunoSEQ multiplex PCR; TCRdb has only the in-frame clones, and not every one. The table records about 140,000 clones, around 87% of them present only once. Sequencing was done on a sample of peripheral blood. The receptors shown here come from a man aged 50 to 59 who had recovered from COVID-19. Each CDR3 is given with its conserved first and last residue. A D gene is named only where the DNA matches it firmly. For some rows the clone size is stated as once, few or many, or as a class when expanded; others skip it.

CDR3 DNA: TGTGCCAGCAGCTTAACAAGCAATGAGCAGTTCTTC
CDR3 protein: CASSLTSNEQFF
D gene: NA
V gene: TRBV5-6
J gene: TRBJ2-1
clone size: NA

CDR3 DNA: TGTGCCAGCAGTTATCAGATCGGGGACAGGCAAGAGACCCAGTACTTC
CDR3 protein: CASSYQIGDRQETQYF
D gene: TRBD1
V gene: TRBV6-2/TRBV6-3
J gene: TRBJ2-5
clone size: NA

CDR3 DNA: TGTGCCAGCAGCGCCCCAGGACAGGGGAGTCCCTACAATGAGCAGTTCTTC
CDR3 protein: CASSAPGQGSPYNEQFF
D gene: TRBD1
V gene: TRBV7-2
J gene: TRBJ2-1
clone size: NA

CDR3 DNA: TGTGCCAGCAGCAGGGACAGGGGAGTTCGGGAAAAACTGTTTTTT
CDR3 protein: CASSRDRGVREKLFF
D gene: NA
V gene: TRBV21-1
J gene: TRBJ1-4
clone size: NA

CDR3 DNA: TGTGCCAGCAGCTTAGACAGGGGTAACACTGAAGCTTTCTTT
CDR3 protein: CASSLDRGNTEAFF
D gene: NA
V gene: TRBV11-3
J gene: TRBJ1-1
clone size: once

CDR3 DNA: TGTGCCAGCAGCTTAAGCCCTTTCGGTACCGGGGAGCTGTTTTTT
CDR3 protein: CASSLSPFGTGELFF
D gene: NA
V gene: TRBV7-2
J gene: TRBJ2-2
clone size: many

CDR3 DNA: TGTGCCAGCAGTCCCGGGGGGGTCCGCAATCAGCCCCAGCATTTT
CDR3 protein: CASSPGGVRNQPQHF
D gene: NA
V gene: TRBV27
J gene: TRBJ1-5
clone size: NA

CDR3 DNA: TGTGCCAGCAGTTACCCGACGGGACTGAACTACGAGCAGTACTTC
CDR3 protein: CASSYPTGLNYEQYF
D gene: NA
V gene: TRBV6-2/TRBV6-3
J gene: TRBJ2-7
clone size: NA

CDR3 DNA: TGTGCCACCCCGGGACAATCACAAGAGACCCAGTACTTC
CDR3 protein: CATPGQSQETQYF
D gene: NA
V gene: TRBV24-1
J gene: TRBJ2-5
clone size: NA

CDR3 DNA: TGTGACACGCAGGGGCCCCGGGAAACTGAAGCTTTCTTT
CDR3 protein: CDTQGPRETEAFF
D gene: NA
V gene: TRBV19
J gene: TRBJ1-1
clone size: once

CDR3 DNA: TGTGCCAGCAGCTTTTCCGGGACTAGCTACGACGAGCAGTACTTC
CDR3 protein: CASSFSGTSYDEQYF
D gene: TRBD2
V gene: TRBV11-2
J gene: TRBJ2-7
clone size: few

CDR3 DNA: TGTGCCAGCAGCACCGGACTAGTCCTTGGGGAGCTGTTTTTT
CDR3 protein: CASSTGLVLGELFF
D gene: TRBD2
V gene: TRBV7-2
J gene: TRBJ2-2
clone size: NA